Listed here are 31 T cell receptor beta chains from one sample, sequenced in a study of PD-1 blockade in classical Hodgkin lymphoma. This table comes from immunoSEQ multiplex PCR, and its TCRdb copy is limited to in-frame clones, with some not included. The top ten hold over 8.5% of the sample, which has about 94,000 clones, about 91% seen once. Relapse after autologous stem cell transplantation occurred in every patient, and brentuximab vedotin exposure varied. The sample in question was peripheral blood mononuclear cells (PBMCs), obtained before the second cycle of nivolumab. These receptors all stem from a human donor with classical Hodgkin lymphoma.

The CDR3 here is CASSFLMGNEQFF. The CDR3 nucleotides read TGTGCCAGCAGTTTCTTGATGGGAAATGAGCAGTTCTTC. The chain has TRBV6-5 and TRBJ2-1; no firm D call. The length of the CDR3 is 13 residues. The V end lost 4 bases, the J end lost 7 bases, and 11 bases lay between the germline ends. The germline CDR1 and CDR2 sequences are MNHEY and SVGAGI.

The J gene is TRBJ2-2, the V gene TRBV19; maybe TRBD1 (6 bases). The CDR3 loop spans 11 amino acids. Germline CDR1 is LNHDA and CDR2 is SQIVND (reference sequence). This CDR3 reads CAGGNSGELFF. The CDR3 bases are TGTGCAGGGGGTAACTCCGGGGAGCTGTTTTTT.

The rearrangement links TRBV4-1 to TRBJ2-1; TRBD2 is a possible D gene (5 bases). V was pared by 1 base and J by 0 bases, with 7 bases between. Germline-derived CDR1 and CDR2 are MGHRA and YSYEKL. The CDR3 contains 15 residues. In nucleotides, the CDR3 is TGCGCCAGCAGCCAAGTAAGCGGCTCCTACAATGAGCAGTTCTTC. Translation gives CASSQVSGSYNEQFF.

Comment on this clone: The sample has other DNA sequences that encode this CDR3 too. J is TRBJ1-5 and V is TRBV7-9; D uncertain. The CDR3 length is 12 residues. Germline V CDR1 and CDR2: SEHNR, FQNEAQ (reference sequence). Between the trimmed V and J ends, which lost 3 bases and 7 bases, there was a span of 7 bases. This CDR3 reads CASSLGSQPQHF. Written as DNA, the CDR3 is TGTGCCAGCAGCTTGGGCAGCCAGCCCCAGCATTTT.

In its sample, this clone was seen once. The chain combines TRBV2 with TRBJ2-2, with 8 positions matching TRBD2. The CDR3 spans 14 residues. Germline values: CDR1 SNHLY, CDR2 FYNNEI. J was trimmed by 5 bases and V by 7 bases; bases with no gene match: 6. The CDR3 DNA is TGTGCCAGCATCCCGGGACTAGAGACCGGGGAGCTGTTTTTT. Protein sequence: CASIPGLETGELFF. The variable domain in full, with the rest retrieved from reference TRBV2 and TRBJ2-2, is EPEVTQTPSHQVTQMGQEVILRCVPISNHLYFYWYRQILGQKVEFLVSFYNNEISEKSEIFDDQFSVERPDGSNFTLKIRSTKLEDSAMYFCASIPGLETGELFFGEGSRLTVL.

V is TRBV6-5 and J is TRBJ2-7; D ambiguous. The CDR3 runs to 15 residues. V dropped 6 bases and J dropped 0 bases, with 15 bases sitting between them. Germline CDR1 and CDR2: MNHEY and SVGAGI. The CDR3 DNA sequence: TGTGCCAGCAGAACCGCCCCGGGTGGCTCCTACGAGCAGTACTTC. Residues: CASRTAPGGSYEQYF.

The chain combines TRBV2 with TRBJ2-2, with TRBD2 matching over 7 bases. CDR1 is SNHLY, CDR2 FYNNEI, per germline. The CDR3 is 13 amino acids. V lost 8 bases, J lost 5 bases, and 5 bases stayed unmatched. CDR3 coding DNA: TGTGCCAGCGGGACTATGGATACCGGGGAGCTGTTTTTT. Amino acid sequence: CASGTMDTGELFF. The variable domain in full, with the rest retrieved from reference TRBV2 and TRBJ2-2, is EPEVTQTPSHQVTQMGQEVILRCVPISNHLYFYWYRQILGQKVEFLVSFYNNEISEKSEIFDDQFSVERPDGSNFTLKIRSTKLEDSAMYFCASGTMDTGELFFGEGSRLTVL.

The chain uses TRBV19 and TRBJ1-5, with 8 bases aligning to TRBD1. This CDR3 has 17 amino acids. The junction had 7 bases not matched to a gene; V was cut back by 3 bases and J by 0 bases. Germline V CDR1 and CDR2: LNHDA, SQIVND (reference sequence). CDR3 in amino acids: CASSIRTGSSSNQPQHF. The DNA for the CDR3 is TGTGCCAGTAGTATCAGGACAGGGAGTTCTAGCAATCAGCCCCAGCATTTT.

V usage is TRBV4-1 and J usage is TRBJ1-6; D is possibly TRBD1 (6 bases). Germline V lookup: CDR1 MGHRA, CDR2 YSYEKL. The CDR3 is made up of 16 amino acids. V was cut by 1 base and J by 7 bases, with 14 bases left in between. As DNA, the CDR3 is TGCGCCAGCAGCCAAGCAACCAGGGGTTACAATTCACCCCTCCACTTT. Residues: CASSQATRGYNSPLHF.

The chain uses TRBV7-9 and TRBJ2-3; 8 bases are a match to TRBD1. The junction had 7 bases not matched to a gene; V was cut back by 5 bases and J by 6 bases. The CDR3 contains 14 residues. Per germline, CDR1 SEHNR and CDR2 FQNEAQ (reference sequence). This CDR3 reads CASSADRERDTQYF. The CDR3 DNA is TGTGCCAGCAGCGCGGACAGGGAGAGGGATACGCAGTATTTT.

The chain combines TRBV5-1 with TRBJ1-1; 9 nucleotides align to TRBD1. V lost 1 base to trimming and J lost 3 bases; unmatched junction nucleotides: 7. This CDR3 comprises 16 residues. CDR1 SGHRS and CDR2 YFSETQ come from the germline V gene. CDR3 protein: CASSLLRTGVDTEAFF. DNA of the CDR3: TGCGCCAGCAGCTTGCTTCGGACAGGGGTGGACACTGAAGCTTTCTTT.

CDR3: CASSLGGSGQAYANYGYTF. The CDR3 nucleotides read TGCGCCAGCAGCTTGGGCGGGTCCGGTCAGGCGTACGCGAACTATGGCTACACCTTC. The chain couples TRBV5-1 to TRBJ1-2; D is unclear. Germline-derived CDR1 and CDR2 are SGHRS and YFSETQ. The CDR3 covers 19 residues. The germline V and J ends were trimmed by 0 bases and 2 bases, with 23 bases remaining between them.

The chain has TRBV2 and TRBJ2-5; TRBD2 matches 12 bases. The CDR3 consists of 19 residues. Germline V gene lookup returns CDR1 SNHLY and CDR2 FYNNEI. The ends lost 3 bases at V and 0 bases at J; junction bases unmatched: 11. The CDR3 protein is CASSDKGLAGPKYQETQYF. In DNA, the CDR3 is TGTGCCAGCAGTGATAAAGGACTAGCGGGGCCCAAGTACCAAGAGACCCAGTACTTC.

The genes are TRBV7-2 and TRBJ1-5, with no clear D. The V gene's germline CDR1 is SGHTA and CDR2 FQGNSA. The V end was cut by 5 bases, the J end by 0 bases, with 20 bases between. The CDR3 extends over 18 amino acids. CDR3 sequence: CASSRWALGSYSNQPQHF. The DNA for the CDR3 is TGTGCCAGCAGCAGATGGGCACTTGGGTCGTATAGCAATCAGCCCCAGCATTTT.

The chain employs TRBV6-6 and TRBJ1-6; no reliable D call. The CDR3 loop spans 15 amino acids. Germline V gene sequence: CDR1 MNHNY, CDR2 SVGAGI (reference sequence). V lost 1 base and J 8 bases, leaving 12 bases between the germline ends. The CDR3 bases are TGTGCCAGCAGTTACTTTAGGTTCTCGGATTCACCCCTCCACTTT. It translates to CASSYFRFSDSPLHF.

This clone was picked up one time. The chain employs TRBV6-5 and TRBJ2-1; no firm D call. The CDR3 has 15 residues. Germline V gene sequence: CDR1 MNHEY, CDR2 SVGAGI. V was clipped by 6 bases and J by 5 bases, with 17 bases between them. The CDR3 sequence: CASRRSTTPHNEQFF. CDR3 nucleotides: TGTGCCAGCAGGCGTAGTACCACCCCCCACAATGAGCAGTTCTTC.

The table lists this clone with a few counts. The V and J genes are TRBV2 and TRBJ1-5; 7 bases align to TRBD1. This CDR3 has 14 amino acids. V was pared by 8 bases and J by 5 bases, with 9 bases of the junction left unmatched. Germline V gene lookup returns CDR1 SNHLY and CDR2 FYNNEI. CDR3 sequence reads: CASRREGAHQPQHF. The CDR3 DNA is TGTGCCAGCCGTCGGGAGGGGGCGCATCAGCCCCAGCATTTT. Together with reference TRBV2 and TRBJ1-5, the CDR3 gives the full variable domain: EPEVTQTPSHQVTQMGQEVILRCVPISNHLYFYWYRQILGQKVEFLVSFYNNEISEKSEIFDDQFSVERPDGSNFTLKIRSTKLEDSAMYFCASRREGAHQPQHFGDGTRLSIL.

This chain connects TRBV4-2 to TRBJ2-3; D remains unclear. Trimming shortened V by 1 base and J by 0 bases, and 23 bases separated the two germline ends. Germline V lookup: CDR1 LGHNA, CDR2 YNFKEQ. CDR3 size: 20 residues. CDR3 bases: TGTGCCAGCAGCCAAGCCCAGCCCGGGTCCCTGATCCCTAGCACAGATACGCAGTATTTT. Translation gives CASSQAQPGSLIPSTDTQYF.

The chain employs TRBV10-3 and TRBJ1-4, with a possible D match to TRBD1 (5 bases). V lost 6 bases and J lost 7, with 18 bases in between. The CDR3 extends over 15 amino acids. Germline V lookup: CDR1 ENHRY, CDR2 SYGVKD. CDR3: CAISGRWGAGEKLFF. The CDR3 nucleotides read TGTGCCATCAGCGGCCGGTGGGGCGCCGGTGAAAAACTGTTTTTT.

CDR3 loop: CSVVKAADTQYF. For the CDR3, the DNA is TGCAGCGTTGTTAAAGCGGCAGATACGCAGTATTTT. The chain is built from TRBV29-1 and TRBJ2-3, with D perhaps matching TRBD2 (5 bases). Germline lookup yields CDR1 SQVTM and CDR2 ANQGSEA. Deletions cut 4 bases from V and 4 bases from J, with 9 bases between. The CDR3 sequence is 12 residues long.

This chain links TRBV29-1 with TRBJ2-7, with no clear D. The CDR3 loop spans 12 amino acids. The V end was cut by 3 bases, the J end by 1 base, with 7 bases between. Germline V gene lookup returns CDR1 SQVTM and CDR2 ANQGSEA. Here the CDR3 reads CSVEVSSYEQYF. CDR3 sequence (DNA): TGCAGCGTTGAGGTCTCTTCCTACGAGCAGTACTTC.

The J gene is TRBJ1-5, the V gene TRBV2; D is undetermined. V dropped 4 bases and J dropped 7 bases, with 8 bases sitting between them. The CDR3 has 12 residues. Per germline, CDR1 SNHLY and CDR2 FYNNEI. The CDR3 here is CASSVDGQPQHF. CDR3 sequence (DNA): TGTGCCAGCAGTGTTGACGGACAGCCCCAGCATTTT.

CDR3 in DNA: TGTGCCAGCAGTTACTCGGGACTAGGTGGGGAGACCCAGTACTTC. This translates into CASSYSGLGGETQYF. This chain uses TRBV6-5 with TRBJ2-5; the match to TRBD2 covers 8 bases. The CDR3 contains 15 residues. Per the germline V gene, CDR1 is MNHEY and CDR2 is SVGAGI. The V and J ends lost 0 bases and 5 bases, in that order; junction bases with no gene match: 5.

The V call is TRBV2, the J call TRBJ1-1; maybe TRBD1 (6 bases). This CDR3 is 13 amino acids long. In germline, CDR1 is SNHLY, CDR2 FYNNEI. With 8 bases removed from V and 3 bases from J, the gap between germline ends came to 13 bases. The CDR3 nucleotides read TGTGCCAGCCGAATCGACAGGCACACTGAAGCTTTCTTT. It codes for CASRIDRHTEAFF.

This sequence joins TRBV5-1 and TRBJ2-1; the match to TRBD2 covers 12 bases. Germline-derived CDR1 and CDR2 are SGHRS and YFSETQ. Trimming took 3 bases from V and 6 from J; bases not matched to a gene: 7. This CDR3 comprises 16 residues. CDR3 sequence (DNA): TGCGCCAGCAGCTGGACTTCTAGCGGGGGGGCCAATGAGCAGTTCTTC. This codes for CASSWTSSGGANEQFF.

The V gene is TRBV13, the J gene TRBJ1-5; 7 nucleotides agree with TRBD1. CDR1 PRHDT and CDR2 FYEKMQ come from the germline V gene (reference sequence). J was trimmed by 10 bases and V by 5 bases; bases with no gene match: 8. CDR3 length: 13 amino acids. CDR3 nucleotide sequence: TGTGCCAGCAGCCCGGACAGGCGACCCCCCCAGCATTTT. Its translation is CASSPDRRPPQHF.

This clone was recorded only once. J is TRBJ1-5 and V is TRBV29-1; TRBD1 matches 9 bases. V lost 7 bases to trimming and J lost 5 bases; unmatched junction nucleotides: 6. CDR3 length: 13 residues. Per the germline V gene, CDR1 is SQVTM and CDR2 is ANQGSEA. The CDR3 sequence is CSGGTGRDQPQHF. CDR3 bases: TGCAGCGGGGGGACAGGGAGGGATCAGCCCCAGCATTTT.

Concerning this clone itself: Other DNA sequences in this sample translate to the same CDR3. This rearrangement joins TRBV19 to TRBJ1-5; no clear D. V was cut by 3 bases and J by 6 bases, with 6 bases left in between. The CDR3 covers 12 residues. Per germline, CDR1 LNHDA and CDR2 SQIVND (reference sequence). The CDR3 sequence: CASSIGGQPQHF. The CDR3 region has the DNA TGTGCCAGTAGTATCGGAGGTCAGCCCCAGCATTTT.

The table lists this clone with a few counts. The CDR3: CASIRGENSPLHF. The CDR3, as DNA: TGTGCCAGCATCCGGGGGGAGAATTCACCCCTCCACTTT. The J gene is TRBJ1-6, the V gene TRBV2, with D tentatively TRBD1 (5 bases). Trimming pared 7 bases from V and 7 bases from J, leaving 11 bases between. The CDR3 has 13 residues. Looked up from germline, CDR1 is SNHLY and CDR2 is FYNNEI.

This clone has just a few counts. The CDR3 DNA follows: TGTGCCAGCAGTTTATATCCTAGCGGGGGGCAGAACACCGGGGAGCTGTTTTTT. Translated, it gives CASSLYPSGGQNTGELFF. The chain is built from TRBV28 and TRBJ2-2, with 11 bases that match TRBD2. Germline lookup yields CDR1 MDHEN and CDR2 SYDVKM. The CDR3 consists of 18 residues. The V segment lost 1 base and the J segment 1 base; nucleotides outside the gene matches: 5.

The chain has TRBV23-1 and TRBJ1-5, with a tentative D call TRBD1 (6 bases). Being an ORF, TRBV23-1 has a function that is uncertain. CDR3 length: 13 amino acids. V lost 10 bases and J 6 bases, leaving 16 bases between the germline ends. The CDR3 is CAIKRGQCQPQHF. Written as DNA, the CDR3 is TGCGCCATAAAACGGGGGCAATGTCAGCCCCAGCATTTT.